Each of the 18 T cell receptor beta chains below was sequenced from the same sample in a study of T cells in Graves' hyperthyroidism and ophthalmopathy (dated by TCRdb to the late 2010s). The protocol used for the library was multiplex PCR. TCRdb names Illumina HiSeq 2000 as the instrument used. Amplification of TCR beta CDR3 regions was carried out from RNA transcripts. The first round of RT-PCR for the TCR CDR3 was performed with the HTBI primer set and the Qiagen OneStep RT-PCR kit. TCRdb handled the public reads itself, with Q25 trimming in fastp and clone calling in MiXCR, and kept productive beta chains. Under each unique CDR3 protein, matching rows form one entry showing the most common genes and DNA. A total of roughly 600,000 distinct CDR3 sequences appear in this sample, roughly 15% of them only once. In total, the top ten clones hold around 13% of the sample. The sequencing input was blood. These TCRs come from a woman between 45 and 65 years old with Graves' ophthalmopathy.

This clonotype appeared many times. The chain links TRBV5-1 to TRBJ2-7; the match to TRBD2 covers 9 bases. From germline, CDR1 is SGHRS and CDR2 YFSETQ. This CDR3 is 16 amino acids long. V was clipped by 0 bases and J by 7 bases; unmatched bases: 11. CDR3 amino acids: CASSLGGIAGVGEQYF. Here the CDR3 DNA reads TGCGCCAGCAGCTTGGGCGGTATAGCGGGAGTAGGGGAGCAGTACTTC. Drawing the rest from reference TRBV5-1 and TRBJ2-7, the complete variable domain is KAGVTQTPRYLIKTRGQQVTLSCSPISGHRSVSWYQQTPGQGLQFLFEYFSETQRNKGNFPGRFSGRQFSNSRSEMNVSTLELGDSALYLCASSLGGIAGVGEQYFGPGTRLTVT.

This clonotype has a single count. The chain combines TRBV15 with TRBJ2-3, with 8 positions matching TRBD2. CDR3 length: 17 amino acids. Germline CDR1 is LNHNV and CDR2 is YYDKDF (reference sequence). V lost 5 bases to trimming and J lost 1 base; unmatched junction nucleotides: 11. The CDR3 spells CATSGGAGGGGTDTQYF. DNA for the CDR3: TGTGCCACCAGCGGGGGGGCGGGAGGAGGGGGCACAGATACGCAGTATTTT. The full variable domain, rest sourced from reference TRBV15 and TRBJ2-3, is DAMVIQNPRYQVTQFGKPVTLSCSQTLNHNVMYWYQQKSSQAPKLLFHYYDKDFNNEADTPDNFQSRRPNTSFCFLDIRSPGLGDTAMYLCATSGGAGGGGTDTQYFGPGTRLTVL.

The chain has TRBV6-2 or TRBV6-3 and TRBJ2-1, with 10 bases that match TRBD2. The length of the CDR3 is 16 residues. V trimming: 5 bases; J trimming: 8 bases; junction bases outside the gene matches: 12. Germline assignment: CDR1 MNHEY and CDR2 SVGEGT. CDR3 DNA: TGTGCCAGCAGTGACAAGGCTAGCGGGAGTTTCGATGAGCAGTTCTTC. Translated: CASSDKASGSFDEQFF.

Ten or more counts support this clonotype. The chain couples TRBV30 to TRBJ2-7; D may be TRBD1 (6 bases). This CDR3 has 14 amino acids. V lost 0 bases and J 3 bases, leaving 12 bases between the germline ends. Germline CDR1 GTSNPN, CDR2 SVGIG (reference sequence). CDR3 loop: CAWSVPWDNYEQYF. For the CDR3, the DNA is TGTGCCTGGAGTGTACCCTGGGACAACTACGAGCAGTACTTC.

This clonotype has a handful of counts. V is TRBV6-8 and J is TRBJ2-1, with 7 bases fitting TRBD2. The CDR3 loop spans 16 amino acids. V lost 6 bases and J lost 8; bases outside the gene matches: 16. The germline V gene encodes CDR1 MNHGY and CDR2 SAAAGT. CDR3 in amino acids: CASRPTSWEGVDEQFF. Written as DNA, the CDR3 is TGTGCCAGCAGGCCTACTAGTTGGGAGGGCGTTGATGAGCAGTTCTTC.

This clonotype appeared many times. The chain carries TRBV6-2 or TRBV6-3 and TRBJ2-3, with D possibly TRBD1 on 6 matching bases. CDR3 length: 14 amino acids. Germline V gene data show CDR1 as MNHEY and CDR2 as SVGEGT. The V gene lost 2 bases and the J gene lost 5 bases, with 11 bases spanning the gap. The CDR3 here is CASSYGGWEDTQYF. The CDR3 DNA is TGTGCCAGCAGTTACGGGGGCTGGGAAGATACGCAGTATTTT.

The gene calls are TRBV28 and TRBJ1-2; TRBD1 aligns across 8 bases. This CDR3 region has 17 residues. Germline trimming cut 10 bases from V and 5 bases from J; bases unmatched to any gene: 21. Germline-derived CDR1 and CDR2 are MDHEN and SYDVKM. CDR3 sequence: CATQKPGTDRGVYGYTF. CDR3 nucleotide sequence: TGTGCCACCCAGAAACCTGGGACAGACAGGGGAGTTTATGGCTACACCTTC.

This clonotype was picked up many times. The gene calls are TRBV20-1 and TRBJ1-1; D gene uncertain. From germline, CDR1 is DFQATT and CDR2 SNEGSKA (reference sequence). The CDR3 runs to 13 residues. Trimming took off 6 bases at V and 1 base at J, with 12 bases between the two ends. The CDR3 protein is CSADRGWNTEAFF. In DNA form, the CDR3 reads TGCAGTGCAGATAGAGGGTGGAACACTGAAGCTTTCTTT.

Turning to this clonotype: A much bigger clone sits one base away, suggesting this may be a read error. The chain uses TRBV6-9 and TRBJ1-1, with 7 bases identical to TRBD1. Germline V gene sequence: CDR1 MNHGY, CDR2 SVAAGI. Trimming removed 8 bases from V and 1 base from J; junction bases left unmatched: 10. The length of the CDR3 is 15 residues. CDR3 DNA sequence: TGTGCCAGCGGTAAGTCGACAGGGCCGAACACTGAAGCTTTCTTT. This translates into CASGKSTGPNTEAFF.

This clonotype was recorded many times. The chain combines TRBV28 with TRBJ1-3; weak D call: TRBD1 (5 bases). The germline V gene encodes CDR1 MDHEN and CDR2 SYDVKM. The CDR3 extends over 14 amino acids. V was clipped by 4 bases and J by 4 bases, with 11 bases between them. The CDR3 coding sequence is TGTGCCAGCAGTTACGGGGGTGGAGGAAACACCATATATTTT. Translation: CASSYGGGGNTIYF.

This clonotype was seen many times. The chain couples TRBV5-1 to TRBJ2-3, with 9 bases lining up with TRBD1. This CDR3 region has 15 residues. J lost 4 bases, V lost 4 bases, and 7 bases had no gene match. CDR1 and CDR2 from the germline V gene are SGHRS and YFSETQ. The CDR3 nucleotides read TGCGCCAGCAGCGGCCAGGGACAGGGATCAGATACGCAGTATTTT. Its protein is CASSGQGQGSDTQYF. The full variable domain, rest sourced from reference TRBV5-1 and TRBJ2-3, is KAGVTQTPRYLIKTRGQQVTLSCSPISGHRSVSWYQQTPGQGLQFLFEYFSETQRNKGNFPGRFSGRQFSNSRSEMNVSTLELGDSALYLCASSGQGQGSDTQYFGPGTRLTVL.

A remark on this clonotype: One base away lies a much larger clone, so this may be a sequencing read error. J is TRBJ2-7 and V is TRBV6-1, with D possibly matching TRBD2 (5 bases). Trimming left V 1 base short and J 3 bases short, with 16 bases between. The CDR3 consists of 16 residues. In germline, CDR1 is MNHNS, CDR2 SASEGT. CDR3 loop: CASSEGTVSVYYEQYF. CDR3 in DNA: TGTGCCAGCAGTGAAGGAACAGTTAGCGTATACTACGAGCAGTACTTC.

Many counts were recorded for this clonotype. CDR3 sequence (DNA): TGTGCCAGTACCATTTCACCCCGGCAGGGGGCCAATCAGCCCCAGCATTTT. Its protein is CASTISPRQGANQPQHF. The V and J genes are TRBV19 and TRBJ1-5; 8 nucleotides line up with TRBD1. The germline CDR1 and CDR2 sequences are LNHDA and SQIVND (reference sequence). Trimming removed 7 bases from V and 3 bases from J; junction bases left unmatched: 14. This CDR3 spans 17 amino acids.

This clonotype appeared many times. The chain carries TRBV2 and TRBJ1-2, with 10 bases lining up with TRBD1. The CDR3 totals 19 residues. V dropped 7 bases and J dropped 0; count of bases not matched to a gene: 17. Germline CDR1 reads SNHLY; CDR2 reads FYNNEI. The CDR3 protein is CASTRRSKTGTGANYGYTF. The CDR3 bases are TGTGCCAGCACGAGGAGGAGTAAAACCGGGACAGGGGCTAACTATGGCTACACCTTC. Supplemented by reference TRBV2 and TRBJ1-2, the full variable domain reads EPEVTQTPSHQVTQMGQEVILRCVPISNHLYFYWYRQILGQKVEFLVSFYNNEISEKSEIFDDQFSVERPDGSNFTLKIRSTKLEDSAMYFCASTRRSKTGTGANYGYTFGSGTRLTVV.

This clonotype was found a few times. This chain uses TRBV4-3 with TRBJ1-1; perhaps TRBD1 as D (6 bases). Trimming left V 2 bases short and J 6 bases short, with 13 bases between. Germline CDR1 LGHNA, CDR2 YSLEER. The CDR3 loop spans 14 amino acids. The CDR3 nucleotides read TGCGCCAGCAGCCAAATCTCGGGGGGGCCTGAAGCTTTCTTT. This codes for CASSQISGGPEAFF.

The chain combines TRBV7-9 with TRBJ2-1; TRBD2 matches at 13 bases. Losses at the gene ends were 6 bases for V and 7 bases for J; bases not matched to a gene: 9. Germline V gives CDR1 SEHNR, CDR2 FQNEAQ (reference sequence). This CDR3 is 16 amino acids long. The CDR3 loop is CASRRTSGSFRNEQFF. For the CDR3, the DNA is TGTGCCAGCAGAAGGACTAGCGGGAGCTTTAGGAATGAGCAGTTCTTC.

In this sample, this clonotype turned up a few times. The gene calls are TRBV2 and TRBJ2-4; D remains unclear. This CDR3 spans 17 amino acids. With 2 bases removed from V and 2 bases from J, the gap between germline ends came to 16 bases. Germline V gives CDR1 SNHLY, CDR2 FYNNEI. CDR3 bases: TGTGCCAGCAGTGAATTGAGTAGGACCACTCCCAAAAACATTCAGTACTTC. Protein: CASSELSRTTPKNIQYF.

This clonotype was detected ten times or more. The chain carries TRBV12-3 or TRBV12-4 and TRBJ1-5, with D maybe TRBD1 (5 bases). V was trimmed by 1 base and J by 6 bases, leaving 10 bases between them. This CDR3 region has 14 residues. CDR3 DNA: TGTGCCAGCAGTTTAGGGGCAGGGAGTCAGCCCCAGCATTTT. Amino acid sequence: CASSLGAGSQPQHF.